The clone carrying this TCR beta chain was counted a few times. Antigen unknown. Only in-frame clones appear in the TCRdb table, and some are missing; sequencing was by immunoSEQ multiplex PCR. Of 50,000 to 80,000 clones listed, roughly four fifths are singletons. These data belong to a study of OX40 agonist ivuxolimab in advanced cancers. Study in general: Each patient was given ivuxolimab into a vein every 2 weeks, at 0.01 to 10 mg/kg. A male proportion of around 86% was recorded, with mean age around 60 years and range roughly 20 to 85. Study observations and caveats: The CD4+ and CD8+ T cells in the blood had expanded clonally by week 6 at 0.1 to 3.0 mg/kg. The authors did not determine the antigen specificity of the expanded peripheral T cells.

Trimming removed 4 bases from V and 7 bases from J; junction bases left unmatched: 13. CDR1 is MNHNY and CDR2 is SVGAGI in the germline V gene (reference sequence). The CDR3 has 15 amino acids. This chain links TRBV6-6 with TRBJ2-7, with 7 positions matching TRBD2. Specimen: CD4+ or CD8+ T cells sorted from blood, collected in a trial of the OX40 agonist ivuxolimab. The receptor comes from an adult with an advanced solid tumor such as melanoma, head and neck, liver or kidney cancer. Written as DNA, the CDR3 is TGTGCCAGCAGTTCCCACGTAGCGGGCGCGGGGGAGCAGTACTTC. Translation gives CASSSHVAGAGEQYF.